The TCR beta chain described here comes from a study of T cell repertoires in cytomegalovirus infection. Overall study context: Selection of CMV epitopes for the study included recently identified HLA-C-restricted and well-studied HLA-B-restricted ones. Public TCR beta signatures were indicative of both CMV infection and a matching HLA type. Study results and limitations: There were carriers of CMV plus the relevant HLA, and cumulative public TCR beta family frequency identified them. Dominant in the ex vivo response were TCR beta clonotypes restricted by HLA-C and specific for CMV.

Each CDR3 protein gets one entry after TCRdb re-called the reads with MiXCR. The repertoire holds hundreds of thousands of distinct CDR3 sequences, with about 33% as singletons. CDR1 is MGHRA, CDR2 YSYEKL, per germline. This CDR3 has 14 residues. V gave up 6 bases and J gave up 1 base, with 12 bases separating them. The table lists this clonotype with a few counts. Its matching antigen is unknown. V usage is TRBV4-1 and J usage is TRBJ1-1, with D perhaps matching TRBD1 (6 bases). Material: cultured PBMCs, obtained from culture after CMV antigen stimulation. This sequence was found in a human donor in good health (CMV status not recorded). Some clones in this sample may be carry-over from other donors' samples. CDR3 loop: CASRGTLRNTEAFF. CDR3 DNA sequence: TGCGCCAGCAGGGGGACACTCAGGAACACTGAAGCTTTCTTT.